This T cell receptor beta chain was documented in a study of shared clonotypes between healthy human individuals. Study conclusions and caveats: Approximately 5.1% was the fraction of naive CD4 clonotypes found shared across several donors.

In the study's own analysis: Because ImmunoSEQ provided only junction sequences with no quality scores, the filtering differed. Libraries were prepared by immunoSEQ multiplex PCR; TCRdb keeps only in-frame clonotypes and omits some of them. V, J and clone size reflect that table, while D and trimming were determined from the DNA. The repertoire holds some 2,400,000 clones, with roughly 95% as singletons. The CDR3 runs to 15 residues. CDR1 is LNHDA and CDR2 is SQIVND in the germline V gene (reference sequence). The ends lost 6 bases at V and 0 bases at J; junction bases unmatched: 4. Points on this clone: Its matching antigen is unknown.

The genes are TRBV19 and TRBJ2-2; 7 nucleotides line up with TRBD1. The clonotype comes from a man aged 18 to 29 in good health. Sequenced material: naive CD4+ T cells sorted from blood. Described subset: CD45RA+ positively selected. The CDR3 bases are TGTGCCAGTAGAACCGGGACAGCGAACACCGGGGAGCTGTTTTTT. Its translation: CASRTGTANTGELFF.